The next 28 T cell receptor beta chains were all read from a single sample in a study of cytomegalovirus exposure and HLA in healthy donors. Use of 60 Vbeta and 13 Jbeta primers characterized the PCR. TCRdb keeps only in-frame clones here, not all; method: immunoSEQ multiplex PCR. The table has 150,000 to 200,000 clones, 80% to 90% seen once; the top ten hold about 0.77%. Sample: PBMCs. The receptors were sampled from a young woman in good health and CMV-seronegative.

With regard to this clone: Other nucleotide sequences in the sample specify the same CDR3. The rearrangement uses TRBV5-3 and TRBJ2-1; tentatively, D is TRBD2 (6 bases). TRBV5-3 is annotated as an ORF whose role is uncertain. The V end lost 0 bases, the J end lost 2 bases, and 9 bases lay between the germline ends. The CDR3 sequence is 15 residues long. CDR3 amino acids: CARSLAGRTYNEQFF. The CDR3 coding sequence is TGTGCCAGAAGCTTGGCCGGGAGAACCTACAATGAGCAGTTCTTC.

This chain's CDR3 is CASSASCFQADYGYTF. CDR3 in DNA: TGCGCCAGCAGTGCCTCATGCTTCCAGGCAGACTATGGCTACACCTTC. The chain has TRBV10-1 and TRBJ1-2, with no clear D. The CDR3 runs to 16 residues. V lost 4 bases and J lost 3, with 18 bases in between. In germline, CDR1 is WNHNN, CDR2 SYGVQD (reference sequence).

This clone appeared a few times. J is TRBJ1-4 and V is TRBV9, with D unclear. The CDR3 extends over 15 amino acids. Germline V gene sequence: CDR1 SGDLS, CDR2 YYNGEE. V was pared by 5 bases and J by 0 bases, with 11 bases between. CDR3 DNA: TGTGCCAGCAGTGATAGTTCGGCAACTAATGAAAAACTGTTTTTT. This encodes CASSDSSATNEKLFF.

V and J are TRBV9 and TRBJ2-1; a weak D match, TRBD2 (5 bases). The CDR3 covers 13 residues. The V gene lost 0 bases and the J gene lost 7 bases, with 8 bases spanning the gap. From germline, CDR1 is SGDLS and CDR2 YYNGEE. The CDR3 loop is CASSVGRGNEQFF. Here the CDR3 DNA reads TGTGCCAGCAGCGTAGGGCGAGGGAATGAGCAGTTCTTC.

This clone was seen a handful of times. CDR3 nucleotides: TGTGCCAGCTCGGGGGGACAGGCCGGACAGGGGTTCACTGAAGCTTTCTTT. As protein: CASSGGQAGQGFTEAFF. The chain is built from TRBV18 and TRBJ1-1; 9 bases are shared with TRBD1. The germline V gene encodes CDR1 KGHSH and CDR2 LQKENI. This CDR3 comprises 17 residues. Germline trimming cut 6 bases from V and 4 bases from J; bases unmatched to any gene: 15.

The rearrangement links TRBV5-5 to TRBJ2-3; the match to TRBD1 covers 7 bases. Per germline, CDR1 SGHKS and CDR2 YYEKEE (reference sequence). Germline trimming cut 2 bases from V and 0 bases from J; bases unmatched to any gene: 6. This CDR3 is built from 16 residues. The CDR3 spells CASSFAGGVSTDTQYF. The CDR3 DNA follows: TGTGCCAGCAGCTTTGCAGGGGGAGTTAGCACAGATACGCAGTATTTT.

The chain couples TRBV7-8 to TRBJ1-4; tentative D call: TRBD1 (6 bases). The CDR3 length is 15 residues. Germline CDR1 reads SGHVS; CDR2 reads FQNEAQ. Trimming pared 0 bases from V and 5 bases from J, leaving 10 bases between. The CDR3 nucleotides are TGTGCCAGCAGCTTAGCGGGGGGGGCGAATGAAAAACTGTTTTTT. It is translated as CASSLAGGANEKLFF.

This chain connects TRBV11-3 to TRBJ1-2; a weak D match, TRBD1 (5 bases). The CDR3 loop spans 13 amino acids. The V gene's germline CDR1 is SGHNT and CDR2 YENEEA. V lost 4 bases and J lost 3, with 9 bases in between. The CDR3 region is CASSSDTYYGYTF. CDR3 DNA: TGTGCCAGCAGCTCGGACACCTACTATGGCTACACCTTC.

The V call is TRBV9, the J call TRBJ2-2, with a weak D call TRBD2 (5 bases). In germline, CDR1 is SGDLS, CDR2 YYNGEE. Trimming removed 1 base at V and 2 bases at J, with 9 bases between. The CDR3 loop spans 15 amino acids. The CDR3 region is CASSVREINTGELFF. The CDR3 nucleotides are TGTGCCAGCAGCGTACGGGAAATTAACACCGGGGAGCTGTTTTTT.

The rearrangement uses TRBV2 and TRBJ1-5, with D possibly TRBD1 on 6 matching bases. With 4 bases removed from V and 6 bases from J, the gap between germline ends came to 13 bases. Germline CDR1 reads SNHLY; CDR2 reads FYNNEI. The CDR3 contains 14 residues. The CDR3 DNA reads TGTGCCAGCAGTGTCGCACAGGGTATTCAGCCCCAGCATTTT. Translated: CASSVAQGIQPQHF.

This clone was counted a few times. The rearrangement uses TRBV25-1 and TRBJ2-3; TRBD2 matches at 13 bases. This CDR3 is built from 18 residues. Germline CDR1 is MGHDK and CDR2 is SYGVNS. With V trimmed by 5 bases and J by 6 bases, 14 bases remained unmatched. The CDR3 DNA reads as TGTGCCAGCAGTTCCTATAGGGGGACTAGCGGGATTATGGATACGCAGTATTTT. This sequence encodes CASSSYRGTSGIMDTQYF.

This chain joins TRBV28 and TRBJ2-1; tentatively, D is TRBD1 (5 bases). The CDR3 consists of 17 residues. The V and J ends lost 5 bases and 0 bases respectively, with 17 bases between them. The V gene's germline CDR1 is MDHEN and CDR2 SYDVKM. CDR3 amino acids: CASSPSKGMTSYNEQFF. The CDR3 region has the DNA TGTGCCAGCAGTCCCTCAAAGGGGATGACCTCCTACAATGAGCAGTTCTTC.

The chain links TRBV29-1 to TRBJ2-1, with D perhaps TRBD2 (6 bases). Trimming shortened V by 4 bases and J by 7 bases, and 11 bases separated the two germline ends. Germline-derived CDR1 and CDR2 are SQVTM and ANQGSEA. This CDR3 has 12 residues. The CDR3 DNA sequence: TGCAGCGTTGGGGGACTTCGTAATGAGCAGTTCTTC. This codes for CSVGGLRNEQFF.

The CDR3 is CASSMRENYGYTF. The CDR3, as DNA: TGTGCCAGTAGTATGAGGGAAAACTATGGCTACACCTTC. This rearrangement joins TRBV19 to TRBJ1-2; D unresolved. The length of the CDR3 is 13 residues. Trimming cost V 3 bases and J 2 bases, with 7 bases left between them. Per the germline V gene, CDR1 is LNHDA and CDR2 is SQIVND (reference sequence).

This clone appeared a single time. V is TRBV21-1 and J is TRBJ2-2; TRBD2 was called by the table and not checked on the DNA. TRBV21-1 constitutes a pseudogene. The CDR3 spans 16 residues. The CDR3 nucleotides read TGTGCCAGCAGAGTACTAGCGGGAGATGACACCGGGGAGCTGTTTTTT. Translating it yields CASRVLAGDDTGELFF.

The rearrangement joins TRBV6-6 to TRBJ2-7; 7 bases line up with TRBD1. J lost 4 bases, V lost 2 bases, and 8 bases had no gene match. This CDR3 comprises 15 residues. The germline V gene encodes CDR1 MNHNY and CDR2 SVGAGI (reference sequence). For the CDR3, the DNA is TGTGCCAGCAGTTACGGGGCACAGGGGAATTACGAGCAGTACTTC. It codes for CASSYGAQGNYEQYF.

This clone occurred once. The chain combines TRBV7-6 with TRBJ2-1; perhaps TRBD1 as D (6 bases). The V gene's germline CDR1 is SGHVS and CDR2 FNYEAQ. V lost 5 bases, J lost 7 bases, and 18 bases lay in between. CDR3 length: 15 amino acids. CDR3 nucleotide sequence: TGTGCCAGCAGCCCCACGAACTCAGGGGTGAATGAGCAGTTCTTC. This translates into CASSPTNSGVNEQFF.

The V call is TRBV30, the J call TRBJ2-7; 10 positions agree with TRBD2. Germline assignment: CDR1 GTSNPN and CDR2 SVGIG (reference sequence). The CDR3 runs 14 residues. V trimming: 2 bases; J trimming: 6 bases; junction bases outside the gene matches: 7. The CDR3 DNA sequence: TGTGCCTGGAGTATGGGACTAGCGTTCACCGAGCAGTACTTC. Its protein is CAWSMGLAFTEQYF.

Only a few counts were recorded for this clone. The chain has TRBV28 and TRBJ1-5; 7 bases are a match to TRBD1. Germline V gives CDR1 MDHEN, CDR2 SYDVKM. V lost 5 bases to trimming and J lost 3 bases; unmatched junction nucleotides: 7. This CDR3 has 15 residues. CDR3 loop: CASSLRTGPNQPQHF. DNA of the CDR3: TGTGCCAGCAGTCTAAGGACAGGTCCCAATCAGCCCCAGCATTTT.

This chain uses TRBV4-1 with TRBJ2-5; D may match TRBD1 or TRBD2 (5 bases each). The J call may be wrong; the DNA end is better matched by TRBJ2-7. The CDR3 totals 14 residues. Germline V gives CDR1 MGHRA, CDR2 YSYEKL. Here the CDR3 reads CASSPRNGGYEQYF. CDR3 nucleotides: TGCGCCAGCAGCCCCCGCAATGGGGGCTACGAGCAGTACTTC.

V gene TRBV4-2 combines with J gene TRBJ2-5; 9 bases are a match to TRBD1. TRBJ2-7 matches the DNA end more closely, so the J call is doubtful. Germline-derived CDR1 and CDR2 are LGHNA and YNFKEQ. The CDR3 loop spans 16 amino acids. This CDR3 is CASSQAVGTGNYEQYF. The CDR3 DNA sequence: TGTGCCAGCAGCCAAGCAGTCGGGACAGGGAACTACGAGCAGTACTTC.

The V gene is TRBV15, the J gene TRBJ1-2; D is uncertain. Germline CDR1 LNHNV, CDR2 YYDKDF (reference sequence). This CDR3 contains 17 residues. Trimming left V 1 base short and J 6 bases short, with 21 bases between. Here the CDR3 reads CATSRGGGSTTMDGYTF. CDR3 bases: TGTGCCACCAGCAGAGGGGGAGGATCTACTACTATGGATGGCTACACCTTC.

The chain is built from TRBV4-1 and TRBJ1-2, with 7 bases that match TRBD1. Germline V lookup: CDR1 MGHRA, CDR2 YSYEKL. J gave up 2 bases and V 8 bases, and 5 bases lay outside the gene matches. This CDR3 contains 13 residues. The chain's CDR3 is CASQGQTNYGYTF. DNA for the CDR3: TGCGCCAGCCAGGGACAGACCAACTATGGCTACACCTTC.

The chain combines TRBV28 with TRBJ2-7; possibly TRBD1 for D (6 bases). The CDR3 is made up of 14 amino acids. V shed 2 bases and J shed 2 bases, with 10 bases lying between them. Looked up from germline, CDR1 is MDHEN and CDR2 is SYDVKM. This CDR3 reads CASSLLPGAYEQYF. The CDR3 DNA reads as TGTGCCAGCAGTTTACTTCCAGGGGCCTACGAGCAGTACTTC.

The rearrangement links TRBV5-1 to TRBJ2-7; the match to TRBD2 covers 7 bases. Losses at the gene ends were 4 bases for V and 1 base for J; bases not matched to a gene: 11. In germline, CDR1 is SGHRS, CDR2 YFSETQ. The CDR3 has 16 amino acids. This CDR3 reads CASSPGAGPTSYEQYF. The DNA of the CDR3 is TGCGCCAGCAGCCCAGGAGCGGGGCCGACTTCCTACGAGCAGTACTTC.

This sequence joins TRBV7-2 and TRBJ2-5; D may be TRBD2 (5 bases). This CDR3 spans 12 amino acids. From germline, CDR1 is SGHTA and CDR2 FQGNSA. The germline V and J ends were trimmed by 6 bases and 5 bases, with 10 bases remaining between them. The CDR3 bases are TGTGCCAGCAGTCGACCGGGGGAGACCCAGTACTTC. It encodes CASSRPGETQYF.

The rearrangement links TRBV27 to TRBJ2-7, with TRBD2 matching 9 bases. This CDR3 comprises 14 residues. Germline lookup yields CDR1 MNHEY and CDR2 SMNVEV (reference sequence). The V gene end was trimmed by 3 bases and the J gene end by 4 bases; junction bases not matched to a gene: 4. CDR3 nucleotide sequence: TGTGCCAGCAGTTTTAAGACTAGCGGATACGAGCAGTACTTC. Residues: CASSFKTSGYEQYF.

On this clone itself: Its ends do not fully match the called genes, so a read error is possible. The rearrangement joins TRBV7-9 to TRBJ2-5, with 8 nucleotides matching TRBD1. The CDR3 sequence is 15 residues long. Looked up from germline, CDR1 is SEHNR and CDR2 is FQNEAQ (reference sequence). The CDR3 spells CSSSLGQESWETQYF. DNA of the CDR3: TGTTCCAGCAGCTTGGGACAGGAATCCTGGGAGACCCAGTACTTC.